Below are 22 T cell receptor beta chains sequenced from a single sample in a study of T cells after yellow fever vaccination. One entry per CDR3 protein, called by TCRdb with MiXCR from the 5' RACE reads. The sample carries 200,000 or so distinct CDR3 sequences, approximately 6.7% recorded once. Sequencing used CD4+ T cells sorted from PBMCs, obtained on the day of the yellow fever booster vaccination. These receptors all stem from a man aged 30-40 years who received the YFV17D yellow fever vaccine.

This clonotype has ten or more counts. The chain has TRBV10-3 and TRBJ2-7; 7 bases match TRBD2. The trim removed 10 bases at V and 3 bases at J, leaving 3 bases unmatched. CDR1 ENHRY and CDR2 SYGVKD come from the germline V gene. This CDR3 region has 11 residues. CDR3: CATGLDYEQYF. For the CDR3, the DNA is TGTGCCACCGGACTAGACTACGAGCAGTACTTC.

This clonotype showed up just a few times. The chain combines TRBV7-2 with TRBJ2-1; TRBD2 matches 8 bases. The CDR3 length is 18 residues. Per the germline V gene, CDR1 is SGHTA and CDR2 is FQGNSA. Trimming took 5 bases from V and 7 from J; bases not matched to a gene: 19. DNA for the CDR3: TGTGCCAGCAGCCGGGGGGGGGTTAGCGGGTTAGTGGGAAATGAGCAGTTCTTC. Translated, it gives CASSRGGVSGLVGNEQFF.

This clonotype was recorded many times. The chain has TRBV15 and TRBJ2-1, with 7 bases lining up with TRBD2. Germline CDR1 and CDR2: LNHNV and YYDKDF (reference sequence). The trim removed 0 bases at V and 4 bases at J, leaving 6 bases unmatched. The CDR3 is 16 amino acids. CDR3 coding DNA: TGTGCCACCAGCAGAGACAGGAGGGAGGGGTACAATGAGCAGTTCTTC. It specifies CATSRDRREGYNEQFF. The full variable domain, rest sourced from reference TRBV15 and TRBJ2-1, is DAMVIQNPRYQVTQFGKPVTLSCSQTLNHNVMYWYQQKSSQAPKLLFHYYDKDFNNEADTPDNFQSRRPNTSFCFLDIRSPGLGDTAMYLCATSRDRREGYNEQFFGPGTRLTVL.

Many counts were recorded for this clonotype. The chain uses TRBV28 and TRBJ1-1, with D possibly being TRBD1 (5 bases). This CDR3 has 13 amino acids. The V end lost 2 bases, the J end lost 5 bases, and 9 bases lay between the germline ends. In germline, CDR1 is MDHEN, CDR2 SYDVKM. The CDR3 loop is CASSLMGGTEAFF. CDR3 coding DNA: TGTGCCAGCAGTTTAATGGGGGGGACTGAAGCTTTCTTT.

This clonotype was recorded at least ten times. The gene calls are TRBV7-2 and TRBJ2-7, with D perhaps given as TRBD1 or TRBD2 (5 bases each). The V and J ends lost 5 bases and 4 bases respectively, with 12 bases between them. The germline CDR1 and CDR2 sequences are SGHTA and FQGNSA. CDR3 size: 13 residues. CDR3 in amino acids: CASSTGTLYEQYF. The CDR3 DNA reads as TGTGCCAGCAGCACCGGGACGTTGTACGAGCAGTACTTC. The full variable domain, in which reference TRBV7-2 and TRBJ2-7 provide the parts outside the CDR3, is GAGVSQSPSNKVTEKGKDVELRCDPISGHTALYWYRQSLGQGLEFLIYFQGNSAPDKSGLPSDRFSAERTGGSVSTLTIQRTQQEDSAVYLCASSTGTLYEQYFGPGTRLTVT.

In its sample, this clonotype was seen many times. In nucleotides, the CDR3 is TGTGCCAGCAGTCTTAGCGGGAGCCCAGATACGCAGTATTTT. Translating it yields CASSLSGSPDTQYF. The J gene is TRBJ2-3, the V gene TRBV5-5, with TRBD2 matching 9 bases. J lost 4 bases, V lost 5 bases, and 5 bases had no gene match. This CDR3 spans 14 amino acids. CDR1 and CDR2 from the germline V gene are SGHKS and YYEKEE (reference sequence).

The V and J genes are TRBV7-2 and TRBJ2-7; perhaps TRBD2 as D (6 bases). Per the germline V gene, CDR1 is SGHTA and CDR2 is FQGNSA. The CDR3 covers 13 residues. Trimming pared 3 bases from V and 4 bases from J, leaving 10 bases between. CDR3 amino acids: CASSFQSGYEQYF. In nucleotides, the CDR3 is TGTGCCAGCAGCTTTCAAAGCGGGTACGAGCAGTACTTC.

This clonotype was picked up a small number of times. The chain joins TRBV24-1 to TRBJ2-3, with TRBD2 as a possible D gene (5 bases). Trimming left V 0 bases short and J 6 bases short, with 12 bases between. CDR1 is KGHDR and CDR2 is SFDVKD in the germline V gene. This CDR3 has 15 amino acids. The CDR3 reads CATSDLNSRGDTQYF. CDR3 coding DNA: TGTGCCACCAGTGATTTGAACTCCCGAGGGGATACGCAGTATTTT.

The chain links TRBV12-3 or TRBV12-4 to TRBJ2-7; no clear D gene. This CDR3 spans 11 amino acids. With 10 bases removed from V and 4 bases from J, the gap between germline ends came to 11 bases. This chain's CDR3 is CAISQAYEQYF. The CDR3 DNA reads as TGTGCCATCAGCCAGGCTTACGAGCAGTACTTC.

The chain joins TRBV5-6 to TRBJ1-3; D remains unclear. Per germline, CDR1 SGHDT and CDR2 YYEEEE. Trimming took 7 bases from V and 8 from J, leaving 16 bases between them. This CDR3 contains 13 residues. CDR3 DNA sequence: TGTGCCAGCCACCCTGAGAGGTCGGACACCATATATTTT. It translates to CASHPERSDTIYF.

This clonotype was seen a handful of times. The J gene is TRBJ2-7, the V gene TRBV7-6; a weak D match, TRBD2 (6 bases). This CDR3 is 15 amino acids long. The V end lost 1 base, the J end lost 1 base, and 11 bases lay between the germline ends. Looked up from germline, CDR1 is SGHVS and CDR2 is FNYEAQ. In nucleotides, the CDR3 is TGTGCCAGCAGCTTAGGGGGGGATACATCCTACGAGCAGTACTTC. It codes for CASSLGGDTSYEQYF.

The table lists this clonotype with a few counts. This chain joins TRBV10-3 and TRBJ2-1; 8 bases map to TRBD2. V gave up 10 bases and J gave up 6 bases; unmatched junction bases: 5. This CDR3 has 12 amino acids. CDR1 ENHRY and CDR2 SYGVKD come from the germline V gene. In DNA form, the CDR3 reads TGTGCCACAAGCGGGGGCATCAATGAGCAGTTCTTC. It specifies CATSGGINEQFF.

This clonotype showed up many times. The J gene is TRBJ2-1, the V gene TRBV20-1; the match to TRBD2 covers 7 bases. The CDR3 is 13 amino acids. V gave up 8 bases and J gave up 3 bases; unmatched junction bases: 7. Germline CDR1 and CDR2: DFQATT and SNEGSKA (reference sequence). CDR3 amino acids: CSSGSGFYNEQFF. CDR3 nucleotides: TGCAGTAGTGGTAGCGGGTTCTACAATGAGCAGTTCTTC.

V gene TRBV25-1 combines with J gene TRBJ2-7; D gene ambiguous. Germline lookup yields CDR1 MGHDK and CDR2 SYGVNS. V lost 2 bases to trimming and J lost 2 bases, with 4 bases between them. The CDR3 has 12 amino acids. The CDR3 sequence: CASSENTYEQYF. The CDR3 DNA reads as TGTGCCAGCAGTGAAAACACCTACGAGCAGTACTTC.

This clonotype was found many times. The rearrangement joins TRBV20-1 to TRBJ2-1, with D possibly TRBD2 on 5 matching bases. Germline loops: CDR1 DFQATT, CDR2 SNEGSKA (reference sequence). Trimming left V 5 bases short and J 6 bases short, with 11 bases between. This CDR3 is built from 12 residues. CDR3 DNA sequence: TGCAGTGCTCGTGCTAGCCCCAATGAGCAGTTCTTC. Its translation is CSARASPNEQFF.

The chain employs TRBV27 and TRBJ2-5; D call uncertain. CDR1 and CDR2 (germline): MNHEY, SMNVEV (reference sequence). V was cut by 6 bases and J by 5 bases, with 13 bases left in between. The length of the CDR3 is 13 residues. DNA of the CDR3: TGTGCCAGCAGCTTGGGTGACTGGGAGACCCAGTACTTC. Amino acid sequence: CASSLGDWETQYF.

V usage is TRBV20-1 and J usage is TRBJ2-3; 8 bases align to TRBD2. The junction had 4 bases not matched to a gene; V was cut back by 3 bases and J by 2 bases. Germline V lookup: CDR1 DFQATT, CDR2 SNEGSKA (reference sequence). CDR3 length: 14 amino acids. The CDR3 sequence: CSASISGVTDTQYF. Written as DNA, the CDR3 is TGCAGTGCTAGCATTAGCGGGGTCACAGATACGCAGTATTTT.

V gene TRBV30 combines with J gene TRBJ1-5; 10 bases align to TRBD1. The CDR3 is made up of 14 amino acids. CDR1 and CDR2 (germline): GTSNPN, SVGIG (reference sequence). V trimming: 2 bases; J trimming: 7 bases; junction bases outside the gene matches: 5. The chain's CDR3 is CAWSRDRGGQPQHF. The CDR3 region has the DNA TGTGCCTGGAGTCGGGACAGGGGAGGCCAGCCCCAGCATTTT.

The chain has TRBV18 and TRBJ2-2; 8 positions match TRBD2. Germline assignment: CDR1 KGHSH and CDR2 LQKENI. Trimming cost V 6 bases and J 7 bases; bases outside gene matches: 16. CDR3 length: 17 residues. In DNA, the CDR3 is TGTGCCAGCTCCCCGCGGGAGGCGATGATCAATTACGGGGAGCTGTTTTTT. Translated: CASSPREAMINYGELFF.

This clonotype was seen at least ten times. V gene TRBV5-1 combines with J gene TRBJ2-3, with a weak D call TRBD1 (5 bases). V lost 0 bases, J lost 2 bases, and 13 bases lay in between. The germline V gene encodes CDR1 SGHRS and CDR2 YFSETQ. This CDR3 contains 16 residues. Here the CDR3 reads CASSLEGEPFTDTQYF. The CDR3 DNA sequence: TGCGCCAGCAGCTTGGAAGGGGAACCTTTCACAGATACGCAGTATTTT.

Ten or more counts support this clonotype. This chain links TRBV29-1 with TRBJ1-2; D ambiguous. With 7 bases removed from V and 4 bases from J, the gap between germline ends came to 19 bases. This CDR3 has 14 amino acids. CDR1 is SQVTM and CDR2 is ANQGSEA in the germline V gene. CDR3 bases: TGCAGCGGGCGGGGAGGGCATCCCCCCTATGGCTACACCTTC. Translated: CSGRGGHPPYGYTF.

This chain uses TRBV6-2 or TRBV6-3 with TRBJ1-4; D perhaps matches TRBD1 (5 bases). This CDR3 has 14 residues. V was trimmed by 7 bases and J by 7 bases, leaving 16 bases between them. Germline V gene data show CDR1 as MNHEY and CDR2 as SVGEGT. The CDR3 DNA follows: TGTGCCAGCAAGTTCGGGGCCCTTACTGAAAAACTGTTTTTT. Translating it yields CASKFGALTEKLFF.